A selection of T cell receptor beta chains follows, all from one sample in a study of shared clonotypes between healthy human individuals. This table comes from immunoSEQ multiplex PCR, and its TCRdb copy is limited to in-frame clones, with some not included. The table shows some 660,000 clones, with approximately 73% occurring only once. Sequenced sample: memory CD4+ T cells sorted from blood. The receptor set was obtained from a woman aged 25 to 39 in good health. The CDR3 runs from the conserved cysteine through the conserved F or W. The order of the fields is J gene, clone size, V gene, D gene, CDR3 protein, CDR3 DNA. D genes are given only for firm matches. Rows give clone size only sometimes, using once, few, many, or a class for an expanded clone.

>TRBJ2-7|NA|TRBV28|NA
CASSLIPYEQYF
TGTGCCAGCAGTTTAATACCCTACGAGCAGTACTTC
>TRBJ2-5|NA|TRBV10-1|NA
CASSESGGETQYF
TGCGCCAGCAGTGAGTCCGGTGGGGAGACCCAGTACTTC
>TRBJ1-1|few|TRBV10-3|NA
CAASTGANTEAFF
TGTGCCGCGTCAACAGGAGCGAACACTGAAGCTTTCTTT
>TRBJ2-1|NA|TRBV6-4|NA
CASSVQYSYNEQFF
TGTGCCAGCAGTGTCCAATACTCCTACAATGAGCAGTTCTTC
>TRBJ1-1|NA|TRBV28|NA
CASSFIGPPLNTEAFF
TGTGCCAGCAGTTTCATTGGGCCTCCGCTGAACACTGAAGCTTTCTTT
>TRBJ2-5|few|TRBV14|TRBD1
CASSTTGIKETQYF
TGTGCCAGCAGTACGACAGGGATTAAAGAGACCCAGTACTTC
>TRBJ2-3|NA|TRBV7-3|TRBD2
CASSLGLAWSTDTQYF
TGTGCCAGCAGCCTTGGACTAGCGTGGAGCACAGATACGCAGTATTTT
>TRBJ2-3|once|TRBV9|NA
CASSQVLPTDTQYF
TGTGCCAGCAGCCAAGTCTTGCCCACAGATACGCAGTATTTT
>TRBJ1-5|NA|TRBV6-7|NA
CASRDSRSLESAPQHF
TGTGCCAGCAGGGACTCGCGGTCTCTAGAGTCGGCTCCCCAGCATTTT
>TRBJ2-1|NA|TRBV4-1|NA
CASSRDSGLSYNEQFF
TGCGCCAGCAGCCGGGACAGCGGGCTCTCCTACAATGAGCAGTTCTTC
>TRBJ2-1|NA|TRBV29-1|NA
CSVEVGDINNEQFF
TGCAGCGTTGAAGTCGGAGACATAAACAATGAGCAGTTCTTC
>TRBJ2-7|NA|TRBV5-6|TRBD2
CASSFAGVQNEQYF
TGTGCCAGCAGCTTCGCGGGAGTTCAAAACGAGCAGTACTTC
>TRBJ1-1|once|TRBV6-1|NA
CASSIQGSQAFF
TGTGCCAGCAGTATTCAGGGATCTCAAGCTTTCTTT
>TRBJ1-5|NA|TRBV7-9|NA
CASSLRQGNQPQHF
TGTGCCAGCAGCCTCCGGCAGGGGAATCAGCCCCAGCATTTT
>TRBJ2-7|NA|TRBV6-1|NA
CASSWDMDLYEQYF
TGTGCCAGCAGCTGGGACATGGACCTCTACGAGCAGTACTTC
>TRBJ2-7|few|TRBV4-1|NA
CASSQEEYYEQYF
TGCGCCAGCAGCCAAGAAGAATACTACGAGCAGTACTTC
>TRBJ1-2|NA|TRBV6-1|TRBD1
CASSRDRGYGYTF
TGTGCCAGCAGCCGGGACAGGGGCTATGGCTACACCTTC
>TRBJ2-1|NA|TRBV6-5|NA
CASSYSFRGEQFF
TGTGCCAGCAGTTACTCGTTCCGGGGAGAGCAGTTCTTC
>TRBJ2-3|NA|TRBV10-3|NA
CAISGNGIADTQYF
TGTGCCATCAGTGGAAATGGGATCGCAGATACGCAGTATTTT
>TRBJ1-5|NA|TRBV19|NA
CASREGYQPQHF
TGTGCCAGTAGGGAGGGTTATCAGCCCCAGCATTTT
>TRBJ2-7|NA|TRBV5-1|TRBD2
CASSLLLAEDEQYF
TGCGCCAGCAGCTTGTTACTAGCGGAAGACGAGCAGTACTTC
>TRBJ1-1|NA|TRBV19|TRBD1
CASSPISGTGHTEAFF
TGTGCCAGTAGTCCGATATCCGGGACAGGGCACACTGAAGCTTTCTTT
>TRBJ1-2|few|TRBV28|NA
CASSSLGYGYTF
TGTGCCAGCAGTTCACTGGGCTATGGCTACACCTTC
>TRBJ2-7|NA|TRBV30|TRBD1
CAWRQGAKYEQYF
TGTGCCTGGAGACAGGGGGCGAAATACGAGCAGTACTTC
>TRBJ1-1|NA|TRBV11-2|NA
CASRRPSGTEAFF
TGTGCCAGCCGAAGACCGTCGGGCACTGAAGCTTTCTTT
>TRBJ1-2|NA|TRBV6-5|NA
CASSYTSKGTRNGYTF
TGTGCCAGCAGTTACACCTCGAAAGGCACCAGAAATGGCTACACCTTC
>TRBJ1-2|NA|TRBV5-1|NA
CASSSPGISQGYTF
TGCGCCAGCAGCTCGCCAGGAATTTCACAAGGCTACACCTTC
>TRBJ1-5|few|TRBV6-9|NA
CASDFRQPQHF
TGTGCCAGCGATTTTAGGCAGCCCCAGCATTTT
>TRBJ2-3|NA|TRBV10-1|NA
CASSEEGDTQYF
TGCGCCAGCAGTGAGGAGGGAGATACGCAGTATTTT
>TRBJ1-5|few|TRBV4-1|NA
CASSQDWATQSNQPQHF
TGCGCCAGCAGCCAAGATTGGGCGACTCAGAGCAATCAGCCCCAGCATTTT
>TRBJ1-5|NA|TRBV7-8|TRBD1
CASSFRGVQPQHF
TGTGCCAGCAGCTTCAGGGGGGTTCAGCCCCAGCATTTT
>TRBJ2-5|NA|TRBV10-1|NA
CASSESGGSGETQYF
TGCGCCAGCAGTGAGTCGGGTGGGAGTGGAGAGACCCAGTACTTC
>TRBJ1-1|NA|TRBV7-9|NA
CASSFQTPEAFF
TGTGCCAGCAGCTTTCAGACCCCTGAAGCTTTCTTT
>TRBJ1-5|NA|TRBV19|TRBD1
CASSTNRGLDNQPQHF
TGTGCCAGTAGTACAAACAGGGGATTAGACAATCAGCCCCAGCATTTT
>TRBJ1-5|NA|TRBV7-8|NA
CASSLAQGGNQPQHF
TGTGCCAGCAGCTTAGCGCAGGGCGGGAATCAGCCCCAGCATTTT
>TRBJ2-2|NA|TRBV27|NA
CASSLSATSNTGELFF
TGTGCCAGCAGTTTAAGTGCTACCTCGAACACCGGGGAGCTGTTTTTT
>TRBJ2-1|few|TRBV6-5|TRBD2
CASRTTSGRISEQFF
TGTGCCAGCAGGACAACTAGCGGGAGGATCAGTGAGCAGTTCTTC
>TRBJ2-1|NA|TRBV12-5|NA
CASGLGTYNEQFF
TGTGCTAGTGGTTTAGGAACCTACAATGAGCAGTTCTTC
>TRBJ2-6|NA|TRBV28|TRBD1
CASSFGRQGVSGANVLTF
TGTGCCAGCAGTTTTGGTAGACAGGGGGTCTCCGGGGCCAACGTCCTGACTTTC
>TRBJ1-1|few|TRBV19|NA
CASSASPTRVNTEAFF
TGTGCCAGTAGCGCCTCCCCAACTAGAGTAAACACTGAAGCTTTCTTT
>TRBJ1-1|NA|TRBV5-8|NA
CASSLTGWTEAFF
TGTGCCAGCAGCTTAACAGGGTGGACTGAAGCTTTCTTT
>TRBJ2-5|NA|TRBV5-1|NA
CASSLGAGPQETQYF
TGCGCCAGCAGCTTGGGGGCAGGTCCACAAGAGACCCAGTACTTC
>TRBJ1-2|NA|TRBV29-1|NA
CSVVRPNALNGYTF
TGCAGCGTTGTCAGACCGAACGCCCTCAATGGCTACACCTTC
>TRBJ1-2|NA|TRBV25-1|NA
CASSATEHYGYTF
TGTGCCAGCAGTGCCACCGAGCACTATGGCTACACCTTC
>TRBJ2-3|NA|TRBV10-3|TRBD2
CAISEPQRDTDTQYF
TGTGCCATCAGTGAGCCACAGCGGGACACAGATACGCAGTATTTT
>TRBJ2-3|NA|TRBV15|NA
CATSTRVGTDTQYF
TGTGCCACCAGCACGCGGGTTGGCACAGATACGCAGTATTTT
>TRBJ2-3|few|TRBV28|TRBD2
CASSALTSGRANTQYF
TGTGCCAGCAGTGCCCTGACTAGCGGGAGGGCCAATACGCAGTATTTT
>TRBJ2-2|NA|TRBV7-9|NA
CASSLHRGELFF
TGTGCCAGCAGCCTACATAGGGGGGAGCTGTTTTTT
>TRBJ2-7|NA|TRBV5-6|NA
CASSLFQASYEQYF
TGTGCCAGCAGCTTGTTTCAGGCATCCTACGAGCAGTACTTC
>TRBJ2-7|NA|TRBV18|NA
CASSPLGEGRDEQYF
TGTGCCAGCTCACCACTTGGAGAAGGTCGGGACGAGCAGTACTTC
>TRBJ1-1|NA|TRBV7-2|NA
CASSLEAAPPFF
TGTGCCAGCAGCTTAGAAGCGGCGCCTCCTTTCTTT
>TRBJ1-4|few|TRBV29-1|TRBD1
CSARDRPNEKLFF
TGCAGCGCTCGGGACAGGCCGAATGAAAAACTGTTTTTT
>TRBJ2-5|NA|TRBV5-1|TRBD1
CASSLVPGGRQETQYF
TGCGCCAGCAGCTTGGTTCCAGGGGGCCGGCAAGAGACCCAGTACTTC